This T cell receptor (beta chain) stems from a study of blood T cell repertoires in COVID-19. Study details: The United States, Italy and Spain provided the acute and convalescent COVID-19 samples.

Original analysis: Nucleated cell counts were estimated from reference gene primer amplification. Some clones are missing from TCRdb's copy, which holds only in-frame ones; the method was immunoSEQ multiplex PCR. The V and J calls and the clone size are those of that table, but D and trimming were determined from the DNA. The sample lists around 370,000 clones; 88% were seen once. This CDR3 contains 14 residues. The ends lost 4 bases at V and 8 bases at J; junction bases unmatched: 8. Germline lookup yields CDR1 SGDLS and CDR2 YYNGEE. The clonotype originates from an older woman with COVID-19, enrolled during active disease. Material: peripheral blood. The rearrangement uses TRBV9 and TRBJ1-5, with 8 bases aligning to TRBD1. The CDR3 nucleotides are TGTGCCAGCAGCCCGGACAGGGTGGGTAAGCCCCAGCATTTT. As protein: CASSPDRVGKPQHF.